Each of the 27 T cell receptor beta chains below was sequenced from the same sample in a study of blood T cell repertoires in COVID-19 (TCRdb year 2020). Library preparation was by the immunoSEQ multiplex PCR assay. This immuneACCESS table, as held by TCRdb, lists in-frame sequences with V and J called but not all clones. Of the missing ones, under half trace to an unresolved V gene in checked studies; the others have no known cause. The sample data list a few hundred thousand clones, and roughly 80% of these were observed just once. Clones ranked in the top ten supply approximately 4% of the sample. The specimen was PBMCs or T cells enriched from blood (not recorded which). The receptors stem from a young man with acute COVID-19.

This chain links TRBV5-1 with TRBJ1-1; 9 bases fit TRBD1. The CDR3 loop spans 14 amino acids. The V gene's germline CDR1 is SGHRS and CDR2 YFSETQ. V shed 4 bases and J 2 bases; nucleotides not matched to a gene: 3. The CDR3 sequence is CASSQQGANTEAFF. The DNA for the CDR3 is TGCGCCAGCAGCCAACAGGGGGCCAACACTGAAGCTTTCTTT.

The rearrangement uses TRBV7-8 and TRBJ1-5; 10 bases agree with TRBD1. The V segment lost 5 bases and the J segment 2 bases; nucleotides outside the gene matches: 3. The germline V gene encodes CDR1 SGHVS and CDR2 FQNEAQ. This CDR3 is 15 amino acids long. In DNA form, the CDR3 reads TGTGCCAGCAGCCTCGGGACAGGGGGCAATCAGCCCCAGCATTTT. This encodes CASSLGTGGNQPQHF.

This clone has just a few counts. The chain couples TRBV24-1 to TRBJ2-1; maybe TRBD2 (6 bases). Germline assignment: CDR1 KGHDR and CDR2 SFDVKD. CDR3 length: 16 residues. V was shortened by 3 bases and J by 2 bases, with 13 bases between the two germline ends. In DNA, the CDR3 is TGTGCCACCAGTGATGAAGCGGGCCCCCCCTACAATGAGCAGTTCTTC. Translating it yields CATSDEAGPPYNEQFF.

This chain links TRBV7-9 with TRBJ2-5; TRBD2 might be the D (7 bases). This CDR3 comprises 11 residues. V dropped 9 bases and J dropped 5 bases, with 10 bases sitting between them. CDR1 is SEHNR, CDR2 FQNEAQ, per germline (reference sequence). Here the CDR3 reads CASRGGETQYF. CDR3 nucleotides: TGTGCCAGTCGCGGGGGCGAGACCCAGTACTTC.

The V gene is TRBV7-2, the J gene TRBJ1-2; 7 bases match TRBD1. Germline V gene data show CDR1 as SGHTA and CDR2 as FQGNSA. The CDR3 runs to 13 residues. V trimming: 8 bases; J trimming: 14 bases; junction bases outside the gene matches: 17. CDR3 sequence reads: CASGEPGQLSETF. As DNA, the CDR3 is TGTGCCAGCGGCGAACCGGGACAGCTATCGGAGACCTTC.

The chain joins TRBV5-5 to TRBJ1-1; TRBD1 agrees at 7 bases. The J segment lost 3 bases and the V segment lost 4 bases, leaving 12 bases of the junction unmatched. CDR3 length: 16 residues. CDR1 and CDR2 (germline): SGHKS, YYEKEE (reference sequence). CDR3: CASSVQGGVIYTEAFF. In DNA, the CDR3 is TGTGCCAGCAGCGTACAAGGGGGCGTTATCTACACTGAAGCTTTCTTT.

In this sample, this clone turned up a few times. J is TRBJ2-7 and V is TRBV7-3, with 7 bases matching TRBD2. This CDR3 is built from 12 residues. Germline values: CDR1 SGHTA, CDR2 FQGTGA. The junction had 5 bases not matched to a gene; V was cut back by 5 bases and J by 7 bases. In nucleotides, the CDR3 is TGTGCCAGCAGCGGGACTACGGGAGAGCAGTACGTC. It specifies CASSGTTGEQYV.

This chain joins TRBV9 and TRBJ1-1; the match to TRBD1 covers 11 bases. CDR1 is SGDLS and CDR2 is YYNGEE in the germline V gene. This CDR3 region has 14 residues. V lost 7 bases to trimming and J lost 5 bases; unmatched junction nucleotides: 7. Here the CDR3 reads CASHLGTGGTEAFF. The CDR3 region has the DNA TGTGCCAGCCATTTAGGGACAGGGGGTACTGAAGCTTTCTTT.

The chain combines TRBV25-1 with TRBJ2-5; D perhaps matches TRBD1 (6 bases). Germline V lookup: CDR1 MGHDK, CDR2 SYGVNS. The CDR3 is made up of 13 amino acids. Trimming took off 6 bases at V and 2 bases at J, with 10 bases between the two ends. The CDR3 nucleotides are TGTGCCAGCAGGTTGGGACATCAAGAGACCCAGTACTTC. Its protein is CASRLGHQETQYF.

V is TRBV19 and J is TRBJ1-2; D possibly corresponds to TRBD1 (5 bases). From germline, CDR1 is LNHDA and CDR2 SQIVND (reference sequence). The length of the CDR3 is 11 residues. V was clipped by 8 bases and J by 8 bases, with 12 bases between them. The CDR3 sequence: CASYFRTGYTF. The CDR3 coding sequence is TGTGCCAGTTATTTTAGGACAGGCTACACCTTC.

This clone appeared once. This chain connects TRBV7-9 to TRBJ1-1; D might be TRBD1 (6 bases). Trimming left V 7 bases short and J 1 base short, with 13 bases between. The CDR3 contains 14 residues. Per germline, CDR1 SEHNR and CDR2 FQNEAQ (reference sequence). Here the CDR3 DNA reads TGTGCCAGCACCCTTCCGACAGGGAACACTGAAGCTTTCTTT. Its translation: CASTLPTGNTEAFF.

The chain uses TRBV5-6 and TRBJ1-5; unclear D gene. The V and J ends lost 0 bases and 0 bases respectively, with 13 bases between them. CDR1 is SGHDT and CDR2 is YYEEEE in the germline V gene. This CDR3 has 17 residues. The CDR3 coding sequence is TGTGCCAGCAGCTTGGGTCCTACCCCCTATAGCAATCAGCCCCAGCATTTT. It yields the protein CASSLGPTPYSNQPQHF.

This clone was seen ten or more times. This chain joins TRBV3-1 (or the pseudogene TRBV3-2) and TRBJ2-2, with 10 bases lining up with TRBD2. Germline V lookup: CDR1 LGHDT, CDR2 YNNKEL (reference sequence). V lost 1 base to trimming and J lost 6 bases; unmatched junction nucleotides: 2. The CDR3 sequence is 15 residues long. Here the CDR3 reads CASSQGSGGAGELFF. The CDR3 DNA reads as TGTGCCAGCAGCCAAGGGAGCGGGGGGGCCGGGGAGCTGTTTTTT.

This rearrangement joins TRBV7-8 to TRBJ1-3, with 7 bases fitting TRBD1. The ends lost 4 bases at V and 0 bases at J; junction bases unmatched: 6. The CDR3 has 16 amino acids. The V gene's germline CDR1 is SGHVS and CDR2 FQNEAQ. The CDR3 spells CASSSQGTHSGNTIYF. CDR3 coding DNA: TGTGCCAGCAGCTCACAGGGGACCCACTCTGGAAACACCATATATTTT.

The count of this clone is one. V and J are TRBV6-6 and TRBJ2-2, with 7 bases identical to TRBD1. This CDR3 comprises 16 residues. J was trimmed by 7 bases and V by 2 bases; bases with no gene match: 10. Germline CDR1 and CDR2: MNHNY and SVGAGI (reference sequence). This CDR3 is CASSYPLGQFNGELFF. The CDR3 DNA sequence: TGTGCCAGCAGTTACCCCCTGGGACAGTTTAACGGGGAGCTGTTTTTT.

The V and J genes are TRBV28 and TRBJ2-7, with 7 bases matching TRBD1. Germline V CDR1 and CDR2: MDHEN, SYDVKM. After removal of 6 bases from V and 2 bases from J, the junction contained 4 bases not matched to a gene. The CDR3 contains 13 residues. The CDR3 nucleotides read TGTGCCAGCAGAAGGGGACAGCCCTACGAGCAGTACGTC. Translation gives CASRRGQPYEQYV.

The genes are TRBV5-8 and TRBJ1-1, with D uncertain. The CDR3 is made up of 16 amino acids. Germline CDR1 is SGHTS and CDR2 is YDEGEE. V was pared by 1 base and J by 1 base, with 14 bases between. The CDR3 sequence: CASSLSGPRTNTEAFF. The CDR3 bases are TGTGCCAGCAGCTTGAGCGGACCGAGGACGAACACTGAAGCTTTCTTT.

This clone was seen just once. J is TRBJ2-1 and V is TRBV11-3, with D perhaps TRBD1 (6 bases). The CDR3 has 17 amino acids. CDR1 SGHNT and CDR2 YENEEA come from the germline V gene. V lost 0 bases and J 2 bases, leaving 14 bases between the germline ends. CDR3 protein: CASSLEQGITTYNEQFF. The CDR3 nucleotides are TGTGCCAGCAGCTTAGAGCAGGGGATAACGACCTACAATGAGCAGTTCTTC.

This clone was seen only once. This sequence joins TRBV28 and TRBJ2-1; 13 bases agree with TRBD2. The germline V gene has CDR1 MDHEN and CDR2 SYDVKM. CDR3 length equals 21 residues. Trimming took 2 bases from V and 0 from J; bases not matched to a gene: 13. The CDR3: CASSLETPGLAGISSYNEQFF. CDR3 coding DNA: TGTGCCAGCAGTTTAGAAACCCCGGGACTAGCGGGGATTAGCTCCTACAATGAGCAGTTCTTC.

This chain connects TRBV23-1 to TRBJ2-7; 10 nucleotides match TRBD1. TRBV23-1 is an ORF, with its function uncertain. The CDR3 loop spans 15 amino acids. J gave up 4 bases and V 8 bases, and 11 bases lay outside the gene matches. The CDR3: CASVFRDRGLYEQYV. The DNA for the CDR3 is TGCGCCAGCGTATTCCGGGACAGGGGCCTTTACGAGCAGTACGTC.

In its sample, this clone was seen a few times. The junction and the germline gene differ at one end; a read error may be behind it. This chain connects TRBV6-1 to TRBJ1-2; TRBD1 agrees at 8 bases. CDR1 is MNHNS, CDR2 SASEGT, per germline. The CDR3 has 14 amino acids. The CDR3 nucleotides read TGTGCCAGTAGTGACGGGACAGGACTTTATGGCTACACCTTC. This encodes CASSDGTGLYGYTF.

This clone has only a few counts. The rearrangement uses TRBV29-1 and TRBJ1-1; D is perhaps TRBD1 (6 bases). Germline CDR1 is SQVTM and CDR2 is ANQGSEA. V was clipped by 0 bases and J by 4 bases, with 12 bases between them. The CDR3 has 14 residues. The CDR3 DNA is TGCAGCGTTGAAGACACAGGGAAGGTCACTGAAGCTTTCTTT. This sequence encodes CSVEDTGKVTEAFF.

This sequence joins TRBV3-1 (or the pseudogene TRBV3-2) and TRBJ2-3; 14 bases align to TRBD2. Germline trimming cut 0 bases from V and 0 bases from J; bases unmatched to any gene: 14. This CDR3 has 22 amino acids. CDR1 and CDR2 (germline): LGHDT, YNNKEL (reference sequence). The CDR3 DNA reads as TGTGCCAGCAGCCAAGATGTAGGACTAGCGGGAGGCCGGCCTGCTAGCACAGATACGCAGTATTTT. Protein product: CASSQDVGLAGGRPASTDTQYF.

The CDR3 reads CASRGGAQQAFF. DNA of the CDR3: TGTGCCAGCCGGGGGGGTGCGCAACAAGCTTTCTTT. J is TRBJ1-1 and V is TRBV12-3 or TRBV12-4; D possibly corresponds to TRBD1 (5 bases). The V end was cut by 8 bases, the J end by 9 bases, with 16 bases between. This CDR3 comprises 12 residues.

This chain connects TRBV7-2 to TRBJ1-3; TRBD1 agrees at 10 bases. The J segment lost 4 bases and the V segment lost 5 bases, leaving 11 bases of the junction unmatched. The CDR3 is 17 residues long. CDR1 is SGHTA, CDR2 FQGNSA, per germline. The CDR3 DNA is TGTGCCAGCAGCGCGGGACAGGGGCGGTCGGGAGGAAACACCATATATTTT. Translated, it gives CASSAGQGRSGGNTIYF.

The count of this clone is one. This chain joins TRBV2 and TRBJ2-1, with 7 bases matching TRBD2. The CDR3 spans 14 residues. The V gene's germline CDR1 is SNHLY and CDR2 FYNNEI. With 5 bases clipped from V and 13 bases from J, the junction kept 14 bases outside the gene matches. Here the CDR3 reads CASSSPRRENGQFF. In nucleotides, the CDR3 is TGTGCCAGCAGTAGCCCGCGGCGGGAGAACGGTCAGTTCTTC.

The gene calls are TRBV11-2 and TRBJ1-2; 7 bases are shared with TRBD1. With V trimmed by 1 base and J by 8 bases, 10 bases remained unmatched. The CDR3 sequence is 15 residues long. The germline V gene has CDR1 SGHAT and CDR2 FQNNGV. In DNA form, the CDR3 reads TGTGCCAGCAGCTTAGGACAGGGTTTGGATTACGGCTACACCTTC. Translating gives CASSLGQGLDYGYTF.